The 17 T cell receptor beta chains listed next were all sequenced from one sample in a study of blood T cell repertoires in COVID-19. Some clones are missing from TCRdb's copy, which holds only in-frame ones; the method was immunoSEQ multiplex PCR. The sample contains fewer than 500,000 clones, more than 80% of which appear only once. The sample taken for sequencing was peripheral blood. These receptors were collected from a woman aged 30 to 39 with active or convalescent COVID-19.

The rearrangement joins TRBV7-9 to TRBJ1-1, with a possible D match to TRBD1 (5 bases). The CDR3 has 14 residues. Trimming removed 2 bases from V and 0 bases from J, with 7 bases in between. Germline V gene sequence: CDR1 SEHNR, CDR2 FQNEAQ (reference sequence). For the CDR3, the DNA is TGTGCCAGCAGCTTACAGGGCATGAACACTGAAGCTTTCTTT. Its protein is CASSLQGMNTEAFF.

The CDR3 DNA reads as TGTGCCAGCAGCCCCGGGACAGCCCAAGAGACCCAGTACTTC. Translation gives CASSPGTAQETQYF. The chain employs TRBV5-4 and TRBJ2-5; 7 bases are a match to TRBD1. Germline V gene data show CDR1 as SGHNT and CDR2 as YYREEE (reference sequence). The CDR3 length is 14 residues. Trimming cost V 4 bases and J 1 base; bases outside gene matches: 4.

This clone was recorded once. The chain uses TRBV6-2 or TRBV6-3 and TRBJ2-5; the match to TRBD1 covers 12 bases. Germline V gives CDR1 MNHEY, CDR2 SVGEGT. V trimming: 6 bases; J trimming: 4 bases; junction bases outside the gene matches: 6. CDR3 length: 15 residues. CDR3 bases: TGTGCCAGCAGCTCGGGACAGGGGGCGAGAGAGACCCAGTACTTC. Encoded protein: CASSSGQGARETQYF.

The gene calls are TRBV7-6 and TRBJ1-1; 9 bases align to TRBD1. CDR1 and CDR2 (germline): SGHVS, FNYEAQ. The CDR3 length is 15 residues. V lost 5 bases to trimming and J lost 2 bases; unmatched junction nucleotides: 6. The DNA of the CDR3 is TGTGCCAGCAGCAGGGGGACAGGGATCAACACTGAAGCTTTCTTT. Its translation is CASSRGTGINTEAFF.

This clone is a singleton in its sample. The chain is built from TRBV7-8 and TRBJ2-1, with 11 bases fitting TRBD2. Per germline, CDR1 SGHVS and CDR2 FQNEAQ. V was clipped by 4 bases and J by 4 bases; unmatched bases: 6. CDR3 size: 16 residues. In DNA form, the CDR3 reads TGTGCCAGCAGCTGGGAGGGACTAGCGGCGTACAATGAGCAGTTCTTC. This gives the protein CASSWEGLAAYNEQFF.

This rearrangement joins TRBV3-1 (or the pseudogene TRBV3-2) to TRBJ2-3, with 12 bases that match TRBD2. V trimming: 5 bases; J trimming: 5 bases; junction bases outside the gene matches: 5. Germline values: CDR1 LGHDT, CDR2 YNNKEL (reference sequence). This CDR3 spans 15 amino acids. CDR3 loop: CASSKTSGRGDTQYF. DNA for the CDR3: TGTGCCAGCAGCAAGACTAGCGGGAGAGGAGATACGCAGTATTTT.

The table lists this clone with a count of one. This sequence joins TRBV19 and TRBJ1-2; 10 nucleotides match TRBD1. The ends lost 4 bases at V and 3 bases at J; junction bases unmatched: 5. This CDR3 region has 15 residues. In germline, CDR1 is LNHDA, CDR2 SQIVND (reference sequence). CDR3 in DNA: TGTGCCAGTAGTAGGGGACAGGGGATTTACTATGGCTACACCTTC. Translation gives CASSRGQGIYYGYTF.

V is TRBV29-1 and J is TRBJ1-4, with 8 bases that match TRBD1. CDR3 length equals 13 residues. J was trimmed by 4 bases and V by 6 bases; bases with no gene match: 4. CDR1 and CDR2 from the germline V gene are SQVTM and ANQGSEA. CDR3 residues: CSVQGAGNEKLFF. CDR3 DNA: TGCAGCGTCCAGGGGGCTGGTAATGAAAAACTGTTTTTT.

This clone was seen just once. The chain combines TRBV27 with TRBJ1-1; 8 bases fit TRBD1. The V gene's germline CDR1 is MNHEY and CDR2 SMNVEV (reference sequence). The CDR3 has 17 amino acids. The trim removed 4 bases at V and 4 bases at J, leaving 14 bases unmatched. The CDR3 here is CASSYPQGALGSTEAFF. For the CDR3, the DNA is TGTGCCAGCAGTTATCCTCAGGGGGCCCTGGGGTCCACTGAAGCTTTCTTT.

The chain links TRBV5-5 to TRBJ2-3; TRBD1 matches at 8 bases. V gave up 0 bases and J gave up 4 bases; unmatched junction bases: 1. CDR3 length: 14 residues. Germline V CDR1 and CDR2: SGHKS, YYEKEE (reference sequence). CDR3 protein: CASSLGQGSDTQYF. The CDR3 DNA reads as TGTGCCAGCAGCTTGGGACAGGGGTCAGATACGCAGTATTTT.

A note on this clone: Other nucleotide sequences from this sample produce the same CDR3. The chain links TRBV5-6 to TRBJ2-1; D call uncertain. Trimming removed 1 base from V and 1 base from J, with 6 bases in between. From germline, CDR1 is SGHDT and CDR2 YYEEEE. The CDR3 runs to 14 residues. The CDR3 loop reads CASSLPGSYNEQFF. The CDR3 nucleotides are TGTGCCAGCAGCTTGCCCGGGTCCTACAATGAGCAGTTCTTC.

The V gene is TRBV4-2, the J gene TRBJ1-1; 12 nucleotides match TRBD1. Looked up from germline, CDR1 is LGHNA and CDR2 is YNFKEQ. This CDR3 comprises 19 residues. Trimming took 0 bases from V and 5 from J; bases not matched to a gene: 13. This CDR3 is CASSQDPRGTGGIRTEAFF. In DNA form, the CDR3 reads TGTGCCAGCAGCCAAGATCCCAGGGGGACAGGGGGCATTAGGACTGAAGCTTTCTTT.

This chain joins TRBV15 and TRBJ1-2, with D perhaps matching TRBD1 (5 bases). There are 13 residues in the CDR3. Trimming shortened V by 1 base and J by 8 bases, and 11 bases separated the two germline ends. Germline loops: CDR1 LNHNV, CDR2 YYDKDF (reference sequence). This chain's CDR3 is CATSRARVDGYTF. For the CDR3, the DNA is TGTGCCACCAGCAGAGCCAGGGTGGACGGCTACACCTTC.

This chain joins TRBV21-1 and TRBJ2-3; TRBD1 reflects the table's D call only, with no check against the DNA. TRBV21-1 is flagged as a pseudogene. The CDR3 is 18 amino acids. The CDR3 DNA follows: TGTGCCAGCCACGACTTCGGGACAGGGTGCCCCCACACAGATACGCAGTATTTT. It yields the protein CASHDFGTGCPHTDTQYF.

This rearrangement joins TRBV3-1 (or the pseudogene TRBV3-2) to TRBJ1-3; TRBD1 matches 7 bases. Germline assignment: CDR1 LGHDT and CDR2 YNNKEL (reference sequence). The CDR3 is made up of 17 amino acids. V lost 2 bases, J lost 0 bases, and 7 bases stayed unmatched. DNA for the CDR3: TGTGCCAGCAGCCAATCCGGGACAGTCTACTCTGGAAACACCATATATTTT. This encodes CASSQSGTVYSGNTIYF.

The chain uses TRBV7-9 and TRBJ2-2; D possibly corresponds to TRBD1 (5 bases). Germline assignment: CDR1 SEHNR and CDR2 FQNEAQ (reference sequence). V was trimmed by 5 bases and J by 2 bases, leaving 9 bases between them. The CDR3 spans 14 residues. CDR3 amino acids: CASSPGPNTGELFF. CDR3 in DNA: TGTGCCAGCAGCCCAGGGCCCAACACCGGGGAGCTGTTTTTT. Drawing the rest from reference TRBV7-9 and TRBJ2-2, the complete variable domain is DTGVSQNPRHKITKRGQNVTFRCDPISEHNRLYWYRQTLGQGPEFLTYFQNEAQLEKSRLLSDRFSAERPKGSFSTLEIQRTEQGDSAMYLCASSPGPNTGELFFGEGSRLTVL.

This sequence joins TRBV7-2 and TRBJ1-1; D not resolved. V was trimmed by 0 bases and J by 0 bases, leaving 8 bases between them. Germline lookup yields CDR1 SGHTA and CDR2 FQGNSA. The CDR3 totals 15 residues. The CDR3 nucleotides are TGTGCCAGCAGCTTAGCGAGACATCTGAACACTGAAGCTTTCTTT. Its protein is CASSLARHLNTEAFF.